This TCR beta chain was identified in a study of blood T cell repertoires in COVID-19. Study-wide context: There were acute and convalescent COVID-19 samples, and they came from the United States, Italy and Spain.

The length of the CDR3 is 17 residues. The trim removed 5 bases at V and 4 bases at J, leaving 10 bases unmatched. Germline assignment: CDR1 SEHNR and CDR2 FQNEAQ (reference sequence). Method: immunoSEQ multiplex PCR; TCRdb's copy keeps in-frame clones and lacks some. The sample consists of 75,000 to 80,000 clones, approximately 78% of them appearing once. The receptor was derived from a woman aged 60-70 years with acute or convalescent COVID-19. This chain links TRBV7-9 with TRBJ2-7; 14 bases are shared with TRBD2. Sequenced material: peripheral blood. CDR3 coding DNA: TGTGCCAGCAGCGACACGCCGGGACTAGCGGGGGTATACGAGCAGTACTTC. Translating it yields CASSDTPGLAGVYEQYF.